The 14 T cell receptor beta chains listed next were all sequenced from one sample in a study of shared clonotypes between healthy human individuals (dated by TCRdb to 2019 to 2021). The method was the immunoSEQ multiplex PCR assay. TCRdb re-hosts the immuneACCESS table, in-frame sequences only. Its copies lack some clones; in the studies checked, an unresolved V gene accounts for under half of them, and the cause for the rest is not known. Here the sample has hundreds of thousands of clones; 90% to 97% occur a single time. About 0.057% of the sample is held by the ten biggest clonotypes. Sequencing used naive CD4+ T cells sorted from blood. The sample's cell subset or site label, decoded: CD45RA+ positively selected. The origin of the receptors is a woman aged 25 to 39 in good health.

For this clone: The same CDR3 can be traced to other DNA sequences in this sample. The chain carries TRBV7-9 and TRBJ2-2; D gene ambiguous. Germline values: CDR1 SEHNR, CDR2 FQNEAQ (reference sequence). Trimming took 1 base from V and 6 from J, leaving 3 bases between them. CDR3 size: 12 residues. The CDR3: CASSLGPGELFF. The CDR3 nucleotides read TGTGCCAGCAGCTTAGGCCCCGGGGAGCTGTTTTTT.

The V and J genes are TRBV28 and TRBJ2-2, with D perhaps TRBD1 (6 bases). V gave up 5 bases and J gave up 5 bases, with 21 bases separating them. The CDR3 is made up of 17 amino acids. CDR1 is MDHEN, CDR2 SYDVKM, per germline. The CDR3 bases are TGTGCCAGCAGTCAAAACTATGGACAGCGAAGGACCGGGGAGCTGTTTTTT. This gives the protein CASSQNYGQRRTGELFF.

The chain couples TRBV6-5 to TRBJ1-4; D gene ambiguous. Germline V gene lookup returns CDR1 MNHEY and CDR2 SVGAGI. Trimming pared 8 bases from V and 7 bases from J, leaving 20 bases between. This CDR3 comprises 15 residues. CDR3 DNA: TGTGCCAGCCGCCTTTCCACGTGGGGATCTGAAAAACTGTTTTTT. Protein product: CASRLSTWGSEKLFF.

This clone was picked up a small number of times. This chain uses TRBV7-3 with TRBJ2-5; no firm D call. The length of the CDR3 is 14 residues. Germline V gene sequence: CDR1 SGHTA, CDR2 FQGTGA. Trimming removed 1 base at V and 7 bases at J, with 13 bases between. CDR3 DNA sequence: TGTGCCAGCAGCTTAAGATGTGGTAGGGTGACCCAGTACTTC. Translated, it gives CASSLRCGRVTQYF.

The chain has TRBV11-1 and TRBJ2-1; 14 bases fit TRBD2. CDR1 is SGHAT, CDR2 FQDESV, per germline (reference sequence). CDR3 length: 19 amino acids. V was pared by 5 bases and J by 2 bases, with 11 bases of the junction left unmatched. CDR3 amino acids: CASSRSGTSGSRTYNEQFF. CDR3 in DNA: TGTGCCAGCAGCCGAAGCGGGACTAGCGGGAGTAGGACCTACAATGAGCAGTTCTTC.

V is TRBV7-9 and J is TRBJ2-7, with TRBD2 as a possible D gene (5 bases). Germline CDR1 and CDR2: SEHNR and FQNEAQ (reference sequence). There are 13 residues in the CDR3. V lost 2 bases and J lost 3, with 8 bases in between. The DNA of the CDR3 is TGTGCCAGCAGCTTATCGGGGAACTACGAGCAGTACTTC. Translated, it gives CASSLSGNYEQYF.

This clone was seen a single time. This sample includes further DNA sequences coding for the same CDR3. The chain links TRBV27 to TRBJ2-3; the match to TRBD1 covers 8 bases. The ends lost 4 bases at V and 0 bases at J; junction bases unmatched: 0. The CDR3 runs to 14 residues. CDR1 is MNHEY, CDR2 SMNVEV, per germline (reference sequence). The CDR3 nucleotides are TGTGCCAGCAGTTGGACAGGGAGCACAGATACGCAGTATTTT. It is translated as CASSWTGSTDTQYF.

CDR3 residues: CASIGLLQGSHTEAFF. DNA for the CDR3: TGTGCCAGTATAGGGCTCCTTCAGGGCTCGCACACTGAAGCTTTCTTT. This rearrangement joins TRBV19 to TRBJ1-1; D is possibly TRBD1 (5 bases). CDR1 and CDR2 (germline): LNHDA, SQIVND (reference sequence). The CDR3 sequence is 16 residues long. V shed 7 bases and J shed 3 bases, with 21 bases lying between them.

The genes are TRBV27 and TRBJ2-7; possibly TRBD1 or TRBD2 for D (5 bases each). In germline, CDR1 is MNHEY, CDR2 SMNVEV (reference sequence). V was cut by 5 bases and J by 2 bases, with 16 bases left in between. The CDR3 is 15 amino acids. This CDR3 is CASSPPGRITYEQYF. CDR3 sequence (DNA): TGTGCCAGCAGTCCCCCGGGACGGATTACCTACGAGCAGTACTTC.

The J gene is TRBJ2-1, the V gene TRBV11-2; 10 positions agree with TRBD2. Per germline, CDR1 SGHAT and CDR2 FQNNGV. Unmatched junction bases numbered 10, after V lost 6 bases and J lost 2 bases. This CDR3 region has 17 residues. CDR3 amino acids: CASRPGQLAGAYNEQFF. Written as DNA, the CDR3 is TGTGCCAGCAGGCCAGGCCAGCTAGCGGGGGCCTACAATGAGCAGTTCTTC.

V is TRBV28 and J is TRBJ2-1, with a weak D call TRBD1 (5 bases). CDR1 MDHEN and CDR2 SYDVKM come from the germline V gene. The CDR3 has 14 amino acids. Trimming shortened V by 1 base and J by 9 bases, and 13 bases separated the two germline ends. The CDR3 bases are TGTGCCAGCAGTTTATTTGGGGCCGTGGGTGAGCAGTTCTTC. This encodes CASSLFGAVGEQFF.

This clone occurred a few times. The chain recombines TRBV10-1 with TRBJ1-2; 7 bases are shared with TRBD1. V shed 6 bases and J 0 bases; nucleotides not matched to a gene: 4. The CDR3 runs 14 residues. Germline loops: CDR1 WNHNN, CDR2 SYGVQD (reference sequence). The CDR3 spells CASSPGQTNYGYTF. CDR3 in DNA: TGCGCCAGCAGCCCGGGACAGACTAACTATGGCTACACCTTC.

V and J are TRBV19 and TRBJ2-2, with 8 bases lining up with TRBD1. The germline V gene encodes CDR1 LNHDA and CDR2 SQIVND (reference sequence). CDR3 length equals 15 residues. Trimming at V came to 9 bases and at J to 2 bases, leaving 8 bases not matched to a gene. The CDR3 spells CASSDRGQNTGELFF. In nucleotides, the CDR3 is TGTGCCAGCTCCGACAGGGGACAAAACACCGGGGAGCTGTTTTTT.

The chain carries TRBV5-1 and TRBJ2-3; no clear D. The V end lost 3 bases, the J end lost 4 bases, and 18 bases lay between the germline ends. Germline V gives CDR1 SGHRS, CDR2 YFSETQ. The CDR3 covers 16 residues. CDR3 loop: CASSWLRRPTADTQYF. Written as DNA, the CDR3 is TGCGCCAGCAGCTGGCTACGACGACCGACGGCAGATACGCAGTATTTT.